A selection of T cell receptor beta chains follows, all from one sample in a study of CXCR3-negative and CXCR3-positive naive CD8 T cells. Reprocessing the 5' RACE reads, TCRdb reports a single entry for every CDR3 protein and omits DNA. There are some 130,000 distinct CDR3 sequences in the sample, with roughly 0.41% held by the top ten. What was sequenced was naive CXCR3+ CD8+ T cells from blood. The receptors here all came from a human donor in good health. Some clones in this sample may be carry-over from other donors' samples. The CDR3 runs from the conserved cysteine through the conserved F or W.

j_call: TRBJ2-3; cdr3_length: 14; v_call: TRBV6-2/TRBV6-3; cdr3_aa: CASSYGLAADTQYF
j_call: TRBJ1-1; cdr3_length: 16; v_call: TRBV18; cdr3_aa: CASSPIQVALNTEAFF
j_call: TRBJ1-1; cdr3_length: 14; v_call: TRBV4-1; cdr3_aa: CASSQDLVNTEAFF
j_call: TRBJ1-6; cdr3_length: 16; v_call: TRBV7-9; cdr3_aa: CASSLASNMANSPLHF
j_call: TRBJ2-1; cdr3_length: 15; v_call: TRBV7-2; cdr3_aa: CASSPTGGGNNEQFF
j_call: TRBJ2-1; cdr3_length: 14; v_call: TRBV24-1; cdr3_aa: CATSDLLGHNEQFF
j_call: TRBJ1-1; cdr3_length: 14; v_call: TRBV6-5; cdr3_aa: CASSYGAGSIEAFF
j_call: TRBJ2-1; cdr3_length: 16; v_call: TRBV9; cdr3_aa: CASSPGLAGNYNEQFF
j_call: TRBJ2-7; cdr3_length: 13; v_call: TRBV12-3/TRBV12-4; cdr3_aa: CATMITGNYEQYF
j_call: TRBJ2-7; cdr3_length: 16; v_call: TRBV28; cdr3_aa: CASSFGTGEITYEQYF
j_call: TRBJ1-2; cdr3_length: 15; v_call: TRBV25-1; cdr3_aa: CASSGQTAWEYGYTF
j_call: TRBJ2-4; cdr3_length: 17; v_call: TRBV6-5; cdr3_aa: CASNYHLDRLAKNIQYF
j_call: TRBJ2-7; cdr3_length: 15; v_call: TRBV12-3/TRBV12-4; cdr3_aa: CASSLGPWSAYEQYF
j_call: TRBJ2-5; cdr3_length: 17; v_call: TRBV7-8; cdr3_aa: CASSLALAGLYQETQYF
j_call: TRBJ2-1; cdr3_length: 20; v_call: TRBV6-2/TRBV6-3; cdr3_aa: CASSYDSGGLPTISYNEQFF
j_call: TRBJ2-1; cdr3_length: 14; v_call: TRBV29-1; cdr3_aa: CSVLGSRLYNEQFF
j_call: TRBJ1-2; cdr3_length: 16; v_call: TRBV20-1; cdr3_aa: CSASWDRAQTNYGYTF
j_call: TRBJ2-7; cdr3_length: 18; v_call: TRBV4-1; cdr3_aa: CASSQDPLPAGVGQEQYF
j_call: TRBJ2-7; cdr3_length: 14; v_call: TRBV7-9; cdr3_aa: CASTPTGVSYEQYF
j_call: TRBJ2-7; cdr3_length: 15; v_call: TRBV7-9; cdr3_aa: CASSSEGTGTYEQYF
j_call: TRBJ1-2; cdr3_length: 16; v_call: TRBV12-3/TRBV12-4; cdr3_aa: CASSLAATRPAYGYTF
j_call: TRBJ2-7; cdr3_length: 16; v_call: TRBV12-3/TRBV12-4; cdr3_aa: CASSPGLAEISYEQYF
j_call: TRBJ1-5; cdr3_length: 15; v_call: TRBV28; cdr3_aa: CASRLADRLNQPQHF
j_call: TRBJ2-2; cdr3_length: 16; v_call: TRBV4-1; cdr3_aa: CASSQGSSIGTGELFF
j_call: TRBJ1-5; cdr3_length: 17; v_call: TRBV11-2; cdr3_aa: CASSLGQGSNSNQPQHF
j_call: TRBJ2-7; cdr3_length: 14; v_call: TRBV15; cdr3_aa: CATSSHSGRGEQYF
j_call: TRBJ2-5; cdr3_length: 13; v_call: TRBV7-9; cdr3_aa: CASSLSTKETQYF
j_call: TRBJ2-5; cdr3_length: 15; v_call: TRBV11-2; cdr3_aa: CASSLGQGLWETQYF
j_call: TRBJ1-5; cdr3_length: 14; v_call: TRBV6-2/TRBV6-3; cdr3_aa: CASQPSRGNQPQHF
j_call: TRBJ2-1; cdr3_length: 16; v_call: TRBV28; cdr3_aa: CASSFQWSGAYNEQFF
j_call: TRBJ1-1; cdr3_length: 14; v_call: TRBV7-2; cdr3_aa: CASSLAYSNTEAFF